This TCR beta chain was recorded in a study of shared clonotypes between healthy human individuals. Data came from immunoSEQ multiplex PCR; TCRdb stores just in-frame clones and leaves some out. There are roughly 1,100,000 clones in the sample; about 75% occur only once, and roughly 1.4% lies in the top ten. Germline V gene lookup returns CDR1 MRHNA and CDR2 SNTAGT. Trimming cost V 8 bases and J 0 bases; bases outside gene matches: 8. The CDR3 is 17 residues long. The chain combines TRBV6-4 with TRBJ2-1; TRBD2 matches 12 bases. Material for sequencing was memory CD4+ T cells sorted from blood. The subset: CD45RA-negative fraction. The source of this sequence is a man between 18 and 35 years old in good health. The CDR3 loop reads CASSRTSGDSSYNEQFF. Here the CDR3 DNA reads TGTGCCAGCTCCCGGACTAGCGGGGACAGCTCCTACAATGAGCAGTTCTTC.